A selection of T cell receptor beta chains follows, all from one sample in a study of human T cells and chemical hapten exposure. TCRdb used MiXCR to reprocess the RACE reads, holding one entry per CDR3 protein. The repertoire holds fewer than 150,000 distinct CDR3 sequences, with approximately 14% as singletons. This specimen consisted of whole blood, obtained in connection with sensitization to the hapten diphenylcyclopropenone (DPC). The receptors come from a young man with alopecia areata. Some clones in this sample may be carry-over from other donors' samples. CDR3s include the opening cysteine and the closing phenylalanine or tryptophan. D genes are given only for firm matches. Not every row has a clone size; where given, it reads once, few, many or a size class.

d_call,clone_size,j_call,v_call,cdr3_nt,cdr3_aa
-,many,TRBJ2-1,TRBV7-3,TGTGCCAGCAGCTTAATAAAGGGAGGCCACAATGAGCAGTTCTTC,CASSLIKGGHNEQFF
-,few,TRBJ2-7,TRBV5-4,TGTGCCAGCAGCGCAGGACAGAGGAGCTCCTACGAGCAGTACTTC,CASSAGQRSSYEQYF
-,few,TRBJ1-5,TRBV24-1,TGTGCCACCAGTGATTTGAGGGGTAGAGGGCCCCAGCATTTT,CATSDLRGRGPQHF
TRBD1,many,TRBJ2-2,TRBV28,TGTGCCAGCAGTTTAGCGAGGGGGCAGTACACCGGGGAGCTGTTTTTT,CASSLARGQYTGELFF
-,few,TRBJ1-5,TRBV12-3/TRBV12-4,TGTGCCAGCAGTGTCCCGGGCCTGAATCAGCCCCAGCATTTT,CASSVPGLNQPQHF
TRBD1,few,TRBJ1-4,TRBV10-3,TGTGCCATCAGTGCGACCGTTAGTGACAGGGAGGATGAAAAACTGTTTTTT,CAISATVSDREDEKLFF
-,-,TRBJ1-2,TRBV5-1,TGCGCCAGCAGCTTGGAGACGACCTATGGCTACACCTTC,CASSLETTYGYTF
TRBD2,few,TRBJ2-2,TRBV7-2,TGTGCCAGCAGGCCGGGACTAGCGATCGGGGAGCTGTTTTTT,CASRPGLAIGELFF
-,few,TRBJ1-1,TRBV7-3,TGTGCCAGCAGCTTACCCAACAGCGAAGCTTTCTTT,CASSLPNSEAFF
-,few,TRBJ1-1,TRBV19,TGTGCCAGTAACACAGGGCTGGACACTGAAGCTTTCTTT,CASNTGLDTEAFF
-,-,TRBJ2-1,TRBV7-9,TGTGCCAGCAGCTTTGAACTGTACAATGAGCAGTTCTTC,CASSFELYNEQFF
TRBD1,many,TRBJ2-6,TRBV19,TGTGCCAGTAGTATCTGGGACAGACCCTCTGGGGCCAACGTCCTGACTTTC,CASSIWDRPSGANVLTF
TRBD2,few,TRBJ2-7,TRBV20-1,TGCAGTGCTCGGGCTAGCGGGGGGCTCTACGAGCAGTACTTC,CSARASGGLYEQYF
-,many,TRBJ2-6,TRBV27,TGTGCCAGCAGTTTTGCGATAGGGGCCAACGTCCTGACTTTC,CASSFAIGANVLTF
-,few,TRBJ1-6,TRBV28,TGTGCCAGCACCTTAGGGTGGCAGGGCCTCCATAATTCACCCCTCCACTTT,CASTLGWQGLHNSPLHF
-,many,TRBJ2-3,TRBV28,TGTGCCAGCAGTCCGACCACAGATACGCAGTATTTT,CASSPTTDTQYF
-,few,TRBJ1-1,TRBV24-1,TGTGCCACCAGTGATTTATCGGGGACTGAAGCTTTCTTT,CATSDLSGTEAFF
-,few,TRBJ1-2,TRBV9,TGTGCCAGCAGCACAAGGGGCTATGGCTACACCTTC,CASSTRGYGYTF
TRBD1,-,TRBJ1-2,TRBV20-1,TGCAGTGCTACGGACAGGGCCAATAACTATGGCTACACCTTC,CSATDRANNYGYTF
TRBD1,-,TRBJ1-5,TRBV12-3/TRBV12-4,TGTGCCAGCAGTGTCGGGACAGAAGATCAGCCCCAGCATTTT,CASSVGTEDQPQHF
TRBD1,few,TRBJ1-2,TRBV12-3/TRBV12-4,TGTGCCAGCAGTTTCGACGGGACAGGGGCCGGCTACACCTTC,CASSFDGTGAGYTF
TRBD1,-,TRBJ2-3,TRBV7-9,TGTGCCAGCAGCTTACGGACAGGGCCAGATACGCAGTATTTT,CASSLRTGPDTQYF
-,-,TRBJ2-1,TRBV7-3,TGTGCCAGCAGCCCCGTAGGTCAGAGTAATGAGCAGTTCTTC,CASSPVGQSNEQFF
-,-,TRBJ2-2,TRBV10-3,TGTGCCATCAGGAAGGACTCAACGAACACCGGGGAGCTGTTTTTT,CAIRKDSTNTGELFF
-,many,TRBJ2-7,TRBV27,TGTGCCAGCAGTTTAAAGGAGGGCCCCTACGAGCAGTACTTC,CASSLKEGPYEQYF
-,few,TRBJ2-3,TRBV6-4,TGTGCCAGCAGTTCCAGGGTCTTCGGCACAGATACGCAGTATTTT,CASSSRVFGTDTQYF
-,few,TRBJ1-4,TRBV20-1,TGCAGTGCAGACCGATCAGGGGCTGCAACTAATGAAAAACTGTTTTTT,CSADRSGAATNEKLFF
TRBD2,many,TRBJ2-7,TRBV7-3,TGTGCCAGCAGCCCAACGGGGGGAGGCACGTCCGAGCAGTACTTC,CASSPTGGGTSEQYF
-,-,TRBJ1-6,TRBV19,TGTGCCAGTACGGGACGTTCGAATGGAAATTCACCCCTCCACTTT,CASTGRSNGNSPLHF
-,-,TRBJ2-5,TRBV5-1,TGCGCCAGCAGCTCTGGACTGTATCAAGAGACCCAGTACTTC,CASSSGLYQETQYF
-,few,TRBJ2-3,TRBV20-1,TGCAGTGCTAGAGACCCCCCGGACTCCACAGATACGCAGTATTTT,CSARDPPDSTDTQYF
TRBD1,few,TRBJ2-7,TRBV4-1,TGCGCCAGCAGCCTACCGGGACAGGGGGCTTACGAGCAGTACTTC,CASSLPGQGAYEQYF
-,-,TRBJ1-2,TRBV5-1,TGCGCCAGCACCGCTGACCCAATTAACTATGGCTACACCTTC,CASTADPINYGYTF